The 14 T cell receptor beta chains in this list originate from one sample, sequenced in a study of blood T cell repertoires in COVID-19 (dated by TCRdb to about 2020). Libraries were made using the immunoSEQ multiplex PCR assay. What TCRdb holds here is the immuneACCESS table cut down to in-frame rearrangements. Part of the clones is not present; checked against another copy, under half of the missing clones reflect an unresolved V gene, and the others are unexplained. Present in this sample are some 64,000 clones, roughly three quarters of which were seen just once. About a fifth of the sample belongs to the ten largest clones. The specimen was peripheral blood. The receptors stem from a woman older than 75 with active or convalescent COVID-19.

This clone was detected once. This sequence joins TRBV27 and TRBJ2-5; 7 positions match TRBD1. Germline CDR1 is MNHEY and CDR2 is SMNVEV (reference sequence). The CDR3 covers 17 residues. With 8 bases clipped from V and 2 bases from J, the junction kept 17 bases outside the gene matches. The CDR3 region is CASQSLGEQGWQETQYF. In DNA, the CDR3 is TGTGCCAGCCAGAGCCTTGGGGAACAGGGGTGGCAAGAGACCCAGTACTTC.

This chain joins TRBV7-6 and TRBJ2-2; 8 nucleotides align to TRBD2. Germline CDR1 SGHVS, CDR2 FNYEAQ. V gave up 3 bases and J gave up 4 bases; unmatched junction bases: 4. The CDR3 totals 15 residues. The CDR3 is CASSFGTSATGELFF. For the CDR3, the DNA is TGTGCCAGCAGCTTCGGGACTAGTGCCACCGGGGAGCTGTTTTTT.

The chain links TRBV2 to TRBJ2-3; TRBD1 might be the D (5 bases). In germline, CDR1 is SNHLY, CDR2 FYNNEI. The CDR3 runs to 13 residues. The V end lost 6 bases, the J end lost 5 bases, and 12 bases lay between the germline ends. The CDR3 DNA is TGTGCCAGCAGCCAGGGTTTTATAGATACGCAGTATTTT. Its translation is CASSQGFIDTQYF.

J is TRBJ2-5 and V is TRBV3-1 (or the pseudogene TRBV3-2); TRBD1 matches 8 bases. Germline CDR1 LGHDT, CDR2 YNNKEL (reference sequence). Trimming removed 0 bases from V and 6 bases from J; junction bases left unmatched: 12. This CDR3 spans 17 amino acids. The CDR3 here is CASSQDWAGGVEKTQYF. The CDR3 nucleotides read TGTGCCAGCAGCCAAGATTGGGCAGGGGGCGTTGAAAAGACCCAGTACTTC.

Note on this clone: The identical CDR3 is also encoded by other nucleotide sequences in the sample. The chain has TRBV6-5 and TRBJ1-2; D gene uncertain. With 0 bases removed from V and 2 bases from J, the gap between germline ends came to 7 bases. The CDR3 spans 14 residues. Germline CDR1 and CDR2: MNHEY and SVGAGI. The CDR3: CASSYSPGNYGYTF. CDR3 nucleotides: TGTGCCAGCAGTTACTCTCCAGGAAACTATGGCTACACCTTC.

V and J are TRBV6-1 and TRBJ1-2; D unresolved. Germline assignment: CDR1 MNHNS and CDR2 SASEGT. Deletions cut 0 bases from V and 4 bases from J, with 9 bases between. This CDR3 region has 14 residues. CDR3 nucleotide sequence: TGTGCCAGCAGTGAAGCGGCCATATCCTATGGCTACACCTTC. This gives the protein CASSEAAISYGYTF.

With regard to this clone: The sample has other DNA sequences that encode this CDR3 too. CDR3 loop: CASSQEGGEETQYF. The CDR3 DNA is TGTGCCAGCAGTCAAGAGGGGGGGGAAGAGACCCAGTACTTC. The chain combines TRBV6-6 with TRBJ2-5; possible D gene TRBD2, 7 bases. Trimming left V 5 bases short and J 3 bases short, with 13 bases between. CDR1 and CDR2 (germline): MNHNY, SVGAGI (reference sequence). CDR3 length equals 14 residues.

V and J are TRBV18 and TRBJ1-2, with TRBD1 matching over 8 bases. The CDR3 has 15 residues. Germline V gene lookup returns CDR1 KGHSH and CDR2 LQKENI. The ends lost 1 base at V and 3 bases at J; junction bases unmatched: 4. The CDR3 reads CASSPLMTGDYGYTF. Written as DNA, the CDR3 is TGTGCCAGCTCACCACTCATGACAGGGGACTATGGCTACACCTTC.

V is TRBV7-6 and J is TRBJ2-1, with 11 bases matching TRBD2. From germline, CDR1 is SGHVS and CDR2 FNYEAQ. The CDR3 spans 20 residues. The V and J ends lost 0 bases and 3 bases, in that order; junction bases with no gene match: 13. CDR3 in DNA: TGTGCCAGCAGCTTAGCCGGGACTAGCGGCTTAGCTAATCTCTACAATGAGCAGTTCTTC. This codes for CASSLAGTSGLANLYNEQFF. The whole variable domain, filled in from reference TRBV7-6 and TRBJ2-1, reads GAGVSQSPRYKVTKRGQDVALRCDPISGHVSLYWYRQALGQGPEFLTYFNYEAQQDKSGLPNDRFSAERPEGSISTLTIQRTEQRDSAMYRCASSLAGTSGLANLYNEQFFGPGTRLTVL.

The rearrangement uses TRBV5-1 and TRBJ1-2; D is uncertain. CDR1 is SGHRS, CDR2 YFSETQ, per germline. The CDR3 sequence is 14 residues long. The germline V and J ends were trimmed by 7 bases and 0 bases, with 13 bases remaining between them. CDR3 sequence reads: CASAREGANYGYTF. The CDR3 nucleotides read TGCGCCAGCGCGAGGGAGGGAGCTAACTATGGCTACACCTTC.

V is TRBV13 and J is TRBJ1-1, with D uncertain. Germline V gene lookup returns CDR1 PRHDT and CDR2 FYEKMQ (reference sequence). This CDR3 has 12 residues. The V gene lost 3 bases and the J gene lost 0 bases, with 2 bases spanning the gap. The CDR3 DNA reads as TGTGCCAGCAGCTTCATGAACACTGAAGCTTTCTTT. Translation gives CASSFMNTEAFF. Variable domain in full (rest from reference TRBV13 and TRBJ1-1): AAGVIQSPRHLIKEKRETATLKCYPIPRHDTVYWYQQGPGQDPQFLISFYEKMQSDKGSIPDRFSAQQFSDYHSELNMSSLELGDSALYFCASSFMNTEAFFGQGTRLTVV.

This chain uses TRBV19 with TRBJ1-6, with 8 nucleotides matching TRBD1. Germline loops: CDR1 LNHDA, CDR2 SQIVND (reference sequence). The CDR3 sequence is 15 residues long. The V and J ends lost 5 bases and 9 bases, in that order; junction bases with no gene match: 9. Here the CDR3 reads CASSGSGQGGSPLHF. The CDR3 coding sequence is TGTGCCAGTAGTGGATCCGGACAGGGTGGTTCACCCCTCCACTTT.

The genes are TRBV3-1 (or the pseudogene TRBV3-2) and TRBJ1-4; 7 bases agree with TRBD1. This CDR3 has 17 residues. Germline loops: CDR1 LGHDT, CDR2 YNNKEL (reference sequence). Trimming at V came to 1 base and at J to 7 bases, leaving 12 bases not matched to a gene. CDR3 protein: CASSQAPPLRQGEKLFF. In DNA form, the CDR3 reads TGTGCCAGCAGCCAAGCCCCACCGTTAAGACAGGGTGAAAAACTGTTTTTT.

The rearrangement joins TRBV19 to TRBJ1-1; TRBD1 might be the D (5 bases). The CDR3 has 20 residues. Per germline, CDR1 LNHDA and CDR2 SQIVND (reference sequence). Trimming took 8 bases from V and 6 from J, leaving 37 bases between them. The CDR3 nucleotides read TGTGCCAGTCGACAGAAGTACCCTGGGTCCGGCGCAGGGAAAGTGCCTGAAGCTTTCTTT. It is translated as CASRQKYPGSGAGKVPEAFF. Using reference TRBV19 and TRBJ1-1 for the parts outside the CDR3, the full variable domain is DGGITQSPKYLFRKEGQNVTLSCEQNLNHDAMYWYRQDPGQGLRLIYYSQIVNDFQKGDIAEGYSVSREKKESFPLTVTSAQKNPTAFYLCASRQKYPGSGAGKVPEAFFGQGTRLTVV.